This entry features one TCR beta chain sequence. The target antigen is unknown. Each CDR3 protein is one row after TCRdb ran MiXCR on the reads. The data contain approximately 470,000 distinct CDR3 sequences, about 39% of them singletons. The CDR3 runs 15 residues. V was pared by 2 bases and J by 1 base, with 2 bases of the junction left unmatched. Germline values: CDR1 SGHAT, CDR2 FQNNGV. These data are taken from a study of T cell repertoires in cytomegalovirus infection. About the study: Based on public TCR beta signatures, there were indications of CMV infection and of a matching HLA type. Findings of the study overall: The study identified carriers of CMV plus the relevant HLA from cumulative public TCR beta family frequency. Across the ex vivo response, the dominant clonotypes were HLA-C-restricted CMV-specific TCR beta clonotypes.

This sample comprised cultured PBMCs, obtained from culture after CMV antigen stimulation. The sequence was obtained from a human donor in good health (CMV status not recorded). Some clones in this sample may be carry-over from other donors' samples. The rearrangement links TRBV11-2 to TRBJ2-3; the match to TRBD1 covers 8 bases. The DNA of the CDR3 is TGTGCCAGCAGCTTACGGGGACAGGGCACAGATACGCAGTATTTT. Translated: CASSLRGQGTDTQYF.